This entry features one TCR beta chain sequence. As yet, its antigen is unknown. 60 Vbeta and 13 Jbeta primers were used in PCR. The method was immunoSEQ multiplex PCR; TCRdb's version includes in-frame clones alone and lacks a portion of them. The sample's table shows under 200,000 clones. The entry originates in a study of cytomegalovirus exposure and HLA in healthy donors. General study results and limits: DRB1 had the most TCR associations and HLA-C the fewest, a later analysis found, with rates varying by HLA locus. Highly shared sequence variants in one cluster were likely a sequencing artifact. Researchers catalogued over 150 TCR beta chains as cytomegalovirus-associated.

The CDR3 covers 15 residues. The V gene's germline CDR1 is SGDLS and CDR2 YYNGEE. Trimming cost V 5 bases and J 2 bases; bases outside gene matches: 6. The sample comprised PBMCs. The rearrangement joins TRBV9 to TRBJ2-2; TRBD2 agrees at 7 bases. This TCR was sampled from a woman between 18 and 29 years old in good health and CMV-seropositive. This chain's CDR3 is CASRSGLVNTGELFF. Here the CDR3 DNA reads TGTGCCAGCAGGAGTGGACTAGTCAACACCGGGGAGCTGTTTTTT.